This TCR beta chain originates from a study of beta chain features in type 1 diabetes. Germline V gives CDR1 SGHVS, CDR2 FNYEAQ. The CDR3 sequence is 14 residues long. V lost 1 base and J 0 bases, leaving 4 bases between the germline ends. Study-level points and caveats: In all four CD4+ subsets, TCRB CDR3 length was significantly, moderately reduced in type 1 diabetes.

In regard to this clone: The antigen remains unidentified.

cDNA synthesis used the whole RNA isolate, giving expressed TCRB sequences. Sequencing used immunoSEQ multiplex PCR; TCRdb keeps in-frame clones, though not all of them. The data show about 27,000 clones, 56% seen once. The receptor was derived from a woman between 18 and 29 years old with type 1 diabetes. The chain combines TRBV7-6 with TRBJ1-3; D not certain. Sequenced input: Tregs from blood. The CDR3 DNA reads TGTGCCAGCAGCTTAGACAGCTCTGGAAACACCATATATTTT. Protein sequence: CASSLDSSGNTIYF.